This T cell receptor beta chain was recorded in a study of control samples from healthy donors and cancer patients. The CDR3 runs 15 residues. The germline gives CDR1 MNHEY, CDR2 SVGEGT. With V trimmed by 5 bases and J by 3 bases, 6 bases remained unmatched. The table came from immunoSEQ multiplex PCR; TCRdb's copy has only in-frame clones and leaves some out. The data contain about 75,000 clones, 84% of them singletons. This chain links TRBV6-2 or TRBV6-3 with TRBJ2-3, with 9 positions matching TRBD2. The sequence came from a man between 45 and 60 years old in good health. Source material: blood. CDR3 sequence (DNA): TGTGCCAGCAGTGTTAGCGGGAGACGGACAGATACGCAGTATTTT. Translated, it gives CASSVSGRRTDTQYF.